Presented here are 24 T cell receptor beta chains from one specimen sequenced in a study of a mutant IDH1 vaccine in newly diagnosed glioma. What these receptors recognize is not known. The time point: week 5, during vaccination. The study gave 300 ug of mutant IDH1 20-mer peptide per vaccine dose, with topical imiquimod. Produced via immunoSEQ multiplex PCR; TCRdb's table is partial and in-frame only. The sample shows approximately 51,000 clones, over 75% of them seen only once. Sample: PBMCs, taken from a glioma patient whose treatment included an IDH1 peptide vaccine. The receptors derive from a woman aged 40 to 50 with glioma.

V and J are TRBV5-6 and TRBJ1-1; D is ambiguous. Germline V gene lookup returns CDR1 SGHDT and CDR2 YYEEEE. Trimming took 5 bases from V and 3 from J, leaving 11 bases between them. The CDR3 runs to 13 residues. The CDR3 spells CASSWKLDTEAFF. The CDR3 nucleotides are TGTGCCAGCAGTTGGAAGTTGGACACTGAAGCTTTCTTT.

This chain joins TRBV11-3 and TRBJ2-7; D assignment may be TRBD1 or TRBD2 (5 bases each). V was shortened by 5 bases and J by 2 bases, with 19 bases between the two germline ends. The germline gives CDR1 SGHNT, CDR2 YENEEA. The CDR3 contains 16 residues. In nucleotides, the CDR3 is TGTGCCAGCAGCCCCCGAGGGACCGAACCGGCCTACGAGCAGTACTTC. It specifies CASSPRGTEPAYEQYF.

The CDR3 DNA sequence: TGTGCCTGGAGTGGAACTGGCTACACCTTC. This gives the protein CAWSGTGYTF. The chain joins TRBV30 to TRBJ1-2; D remains unclear. V gave up 1 base and J gave up 7 bases, with 4 bases separating them. CDR1 and CDR2 from the germline V gene are GTSNPN and SVGIG (reference sequence). The CDR3 covers 10 residues.

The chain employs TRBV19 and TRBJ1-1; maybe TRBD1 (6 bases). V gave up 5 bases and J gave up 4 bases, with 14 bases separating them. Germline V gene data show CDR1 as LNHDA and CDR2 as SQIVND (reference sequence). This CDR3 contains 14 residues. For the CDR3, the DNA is TGTGCCAGTAGTGAACAGGGCGTAGGCACTGAAGCTTTCTTT. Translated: CASSEQGVGTEAFF.

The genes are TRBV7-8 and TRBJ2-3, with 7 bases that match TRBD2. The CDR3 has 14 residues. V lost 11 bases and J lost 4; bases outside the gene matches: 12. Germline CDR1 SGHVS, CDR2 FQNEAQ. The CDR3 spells CAGSKLAASDTQYF. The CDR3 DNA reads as TGTGCCGGCTCGAAGCTAGCGGCCTCAGATACGCAGTATTTT.

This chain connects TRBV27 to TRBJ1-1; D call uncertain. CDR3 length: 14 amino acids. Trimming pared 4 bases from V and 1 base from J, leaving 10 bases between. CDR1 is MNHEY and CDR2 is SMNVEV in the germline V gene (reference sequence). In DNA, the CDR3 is TGTGCCAGCAGTTACCGGGTTCGGAACACTGAAGCTTTCTTT. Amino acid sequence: CASSYRVRNTEAFF.

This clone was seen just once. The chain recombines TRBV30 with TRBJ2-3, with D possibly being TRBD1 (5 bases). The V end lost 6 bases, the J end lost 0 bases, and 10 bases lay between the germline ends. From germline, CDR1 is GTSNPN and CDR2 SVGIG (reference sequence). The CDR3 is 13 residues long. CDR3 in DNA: TGTGCCTGTACGACAGCTAGCACAGATACGCAGTATTTT. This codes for CACTTASTDTQYF.

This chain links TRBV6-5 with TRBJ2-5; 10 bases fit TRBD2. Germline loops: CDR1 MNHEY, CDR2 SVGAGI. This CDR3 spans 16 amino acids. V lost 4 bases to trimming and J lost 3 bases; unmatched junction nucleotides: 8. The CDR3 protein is CASSSPLLAGEETQYF. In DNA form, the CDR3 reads TGTGCCAGCAGTTCCCCTTTGCTAGCGGGAGAAGAGACCCAGTACTTC.

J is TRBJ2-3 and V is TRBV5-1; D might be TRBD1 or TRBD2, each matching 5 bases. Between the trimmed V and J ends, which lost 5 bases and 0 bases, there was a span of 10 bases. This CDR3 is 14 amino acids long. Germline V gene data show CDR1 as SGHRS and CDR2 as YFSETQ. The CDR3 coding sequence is TGCGCCAGCAGGGGGGAAACTAGCACAGATACGCAGTATTTT. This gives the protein CASRGETSTDTQYF.

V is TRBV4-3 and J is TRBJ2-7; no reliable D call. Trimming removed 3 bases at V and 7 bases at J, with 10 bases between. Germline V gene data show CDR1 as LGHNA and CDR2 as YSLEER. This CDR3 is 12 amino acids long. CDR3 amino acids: CASSQGLGEQYF. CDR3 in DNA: TGCGCCAGCAGCCAGGGTTTAGGTGAGCAGTACTTC.

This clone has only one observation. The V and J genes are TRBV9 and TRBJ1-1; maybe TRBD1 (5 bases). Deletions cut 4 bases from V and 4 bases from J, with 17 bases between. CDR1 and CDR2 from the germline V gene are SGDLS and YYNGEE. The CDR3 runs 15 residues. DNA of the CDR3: TGTGCCAGCAGCTCTGGAGGGGCGCGGAGCACTGAAGCTTTCTTT. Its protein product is CASSSGGARSTEAFF. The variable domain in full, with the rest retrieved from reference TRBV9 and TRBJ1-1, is DSGVTQTPKHLITATGQRVTLRCSPRSGDLSVYWYQQSLDQGLQFLIQYYNGEERAKGNILERFSAQQFPDLHSELNLSSLELGDSALYFCASSSGGARSTEAFFGQGTRLTVV.

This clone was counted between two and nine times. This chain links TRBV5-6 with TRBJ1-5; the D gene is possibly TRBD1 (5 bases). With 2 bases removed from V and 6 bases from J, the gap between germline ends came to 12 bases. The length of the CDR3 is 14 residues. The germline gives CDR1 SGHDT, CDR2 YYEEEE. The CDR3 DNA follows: TGTGCCAGCAGCTTTCGGGGGTTAACTCAGCCCCAGCATTTT. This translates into CASSFRGLTQPQHF.

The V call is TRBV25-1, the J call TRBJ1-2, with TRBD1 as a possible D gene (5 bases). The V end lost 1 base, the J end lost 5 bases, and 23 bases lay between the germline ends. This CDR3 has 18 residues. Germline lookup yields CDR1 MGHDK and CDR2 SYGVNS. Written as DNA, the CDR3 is TGTGCCAGCAGTGAATGGCGCCAGGATTCTCGAGAGGGGTATGGCTACACCTTC. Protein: CASSEWRQDSREGYGYTF.

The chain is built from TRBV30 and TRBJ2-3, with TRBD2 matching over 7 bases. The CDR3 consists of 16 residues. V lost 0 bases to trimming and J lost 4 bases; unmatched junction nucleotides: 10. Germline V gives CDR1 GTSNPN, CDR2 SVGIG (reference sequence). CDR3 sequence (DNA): TGTGCCTGGAGTGTACTGGAACTAGCGAGATCAGATACGCAGTATTTT. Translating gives CAWSVLELARSDTQYF.

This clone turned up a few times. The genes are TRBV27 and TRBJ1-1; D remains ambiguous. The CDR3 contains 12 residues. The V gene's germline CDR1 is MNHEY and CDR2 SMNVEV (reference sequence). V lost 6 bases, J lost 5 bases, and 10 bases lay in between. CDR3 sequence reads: CASSRDFTEAFF. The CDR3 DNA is TGTGCCAGCAGCCGTGATTTTACTGAAGCTTTCTTT.

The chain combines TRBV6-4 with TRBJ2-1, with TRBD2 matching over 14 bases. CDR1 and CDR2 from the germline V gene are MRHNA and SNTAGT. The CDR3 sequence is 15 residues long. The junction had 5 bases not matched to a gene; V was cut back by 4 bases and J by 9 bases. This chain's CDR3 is CASSGLAGGPGEQFF. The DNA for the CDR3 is TGTGCCAGCAGTGGACTAGCGGGGGGGCCAGGTGAGCAGTTCTTC.

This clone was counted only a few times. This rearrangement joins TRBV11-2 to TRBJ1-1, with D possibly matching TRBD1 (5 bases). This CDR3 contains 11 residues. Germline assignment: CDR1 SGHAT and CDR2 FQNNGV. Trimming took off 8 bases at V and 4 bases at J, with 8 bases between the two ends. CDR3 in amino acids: CASSGSTEAFF. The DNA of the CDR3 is TGTGCCAGCTCAGGGTCCACTGAAGCTTTCTTT.

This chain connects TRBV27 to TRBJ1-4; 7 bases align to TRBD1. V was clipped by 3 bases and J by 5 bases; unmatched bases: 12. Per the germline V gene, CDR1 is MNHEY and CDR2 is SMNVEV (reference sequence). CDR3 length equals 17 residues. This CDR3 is CASSLTGWGGLNEKLFF. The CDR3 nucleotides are TGTGCCAGCAGTTTGACAGGGTGGGGGGGCCTAAATGAAAAACTGTTTTTT.

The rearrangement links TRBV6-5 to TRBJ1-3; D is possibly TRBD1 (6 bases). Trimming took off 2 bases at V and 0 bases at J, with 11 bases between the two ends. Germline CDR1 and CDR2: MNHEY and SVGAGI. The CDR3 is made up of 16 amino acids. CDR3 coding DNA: TGTGCCAGCAGTTACGGACAGCTTAACTCTGGAAACACCATATATTTT. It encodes CASSYGQLNSGNTIYF.

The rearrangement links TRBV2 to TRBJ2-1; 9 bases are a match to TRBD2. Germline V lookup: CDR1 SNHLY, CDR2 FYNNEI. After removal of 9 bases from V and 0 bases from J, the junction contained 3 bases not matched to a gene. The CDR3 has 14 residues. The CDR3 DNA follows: TGTGCCAGTCTAGCGGGGTCCTCCTACAATGAGCAGTTCTTC. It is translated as CASLAGSSYNEQFF.

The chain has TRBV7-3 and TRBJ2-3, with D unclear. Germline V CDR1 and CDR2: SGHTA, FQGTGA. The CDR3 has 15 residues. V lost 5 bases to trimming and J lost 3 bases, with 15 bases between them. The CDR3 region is CASSRMGYQTDTQYF. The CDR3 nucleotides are TGTGCCAGCAGCCGGATGGGGTATCAAACAGATACGCAGTATTTT. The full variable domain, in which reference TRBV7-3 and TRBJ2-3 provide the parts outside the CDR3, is GAGVSQTPSNKVTEKGKYVELRCDPISGHTALYWYRQSLGQGPEFLIYFQGTGAADDSGLPNDRFFAVRPEGSVSTLKIQRTERGDSAVYLCASSRMGYQTDTQYFGPGTRLTVL.

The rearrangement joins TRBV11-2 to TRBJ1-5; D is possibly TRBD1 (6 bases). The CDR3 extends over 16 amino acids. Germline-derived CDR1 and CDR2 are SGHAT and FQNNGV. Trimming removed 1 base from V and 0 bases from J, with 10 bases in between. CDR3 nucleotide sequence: TGTGCCAGCAGCTTAGGCACAGGGTATAGCAATCAGCCCCAGCATTTT. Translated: CASSLGTGYSNQPQHF.

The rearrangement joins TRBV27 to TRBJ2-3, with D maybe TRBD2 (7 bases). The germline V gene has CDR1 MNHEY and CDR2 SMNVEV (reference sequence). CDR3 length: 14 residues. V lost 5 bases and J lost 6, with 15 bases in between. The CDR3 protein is CASSILGGADTQYF. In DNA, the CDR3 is TGTGCCAGCAGTATCCTAGGGGGGGCGGATACGCAGTATTTT.

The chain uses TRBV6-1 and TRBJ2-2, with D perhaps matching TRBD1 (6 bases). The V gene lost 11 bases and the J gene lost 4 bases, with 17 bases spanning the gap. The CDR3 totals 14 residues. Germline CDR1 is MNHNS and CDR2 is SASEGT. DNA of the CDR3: TGTGCCTTACTCGAGGCAGGGGCCACCGGGGAGCTGTTTTTT. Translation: CALLEAGATGELFF.